The T cell receptor (beta chain) described here comes from a study of graft-versus-host responses after intestinal transplantation. Study overall: Isolated intestinal, liver-intestinal, or multivisceral transplants had been given to the recipients. Findings and caveats of the study: Researchers found peak circulating GvH clone levels linked to early post-transplant HvG declines. GvH clones surfaced in recipient marrow, some emerging earlier in ileum or blood.

With regard to this clone: The antigen remains unidentified.

Using immunoSEQ multiplex PCR, the repertoire was profiled, and TCRdb retains in-frame clones only, with some absent. The sample includes fewer than 20,000 clones, around 95% seen only once; the top ten take 0.65% to 0.95%. The CDR3 runs to 14 residues. Germline CDR1 and CDR2: SGHDT and YYEEEE. The germline V and J ends were trimmed by 2 bases and 1 base, with 10 bases remaining between them. Sequencing used PBMCs, obtained 23 days after intestinal transplant. This TCR came from a human patient who received an intestinal transplant, so some T cells may come from the graft donor. The chain uses TRBV5-6 and TRBJ2-7; D uncertain. This CDR3 is CASSLVTASYEQYF. The CDR3 coding sequence is TGTGCCAGCAGCTTAGTTACAGCTTCCTACGAGCAGTACTTC.